Following are 28 T cell receptor beta chains from one sample sequenced in a study of blood T cell repertoires in COVID-19. Method: immunoSEQ multiplex PCR; TCRdb's copy keeps in-frame clones and lacks some. The data hold a few hundred thousand clones, with 80% to 90% observed a single time. Sequences were obtained from peripheral blood. The receptors derive from a man aged 40-55 years with acute or convalescent COVID-19.

The chain uses TRBV3-1 (or the pseudogene TRBV3-2) and TRBJ2-7, with 7 bases matching TRBD2. This CDR3 contains 16 residues. With 0 bases clipped from V and 4 bases from J, the junction kept 9 bases outside the gene matches. The germline V gene encodes CDR1 LGHDT and CDR2 YNNKEL (reference sequence). Here the CDR3 reads CASSQEFGTNIYEQYF. In DNA, the CDR3 is TGTGCCAGCAGCCAAGAGTTTGGGACTAATATTTACGAGCAGTACTTC.

A note on this clone: One end of the junction varies from germline; a read error may be responsible. The chain employs TRBV6-5 and TRBJ1-2, with 10 bases matching TRBD1. This CDR3 is built from 11 residues. Germline CDR1 and CDR2: MNHEY and SVGAGI. The CDR3 is CASSHRDRGNF. For the CDR3, the DNA is TGTGCCAGCAGCCACCGGGACAGGGGAAATTTC.

CDR3 loop: CAWSVRGGSGLETQYF. In nucleotides, the CDR3 is TGTGCCTGGAGTGTACGAGGCGGGAGTGGTCTAGAGACCCAGTACTTC. The rearrangement joins TRBV30 to TRBJ2-5; 7 bases line up with TRBD2. Per the germline V gene, CDR1 is GTSNPN and CDR2 is SVGIG (reference sequence). This CDR3 is 16 amino acids long. The ends lost 0 bases at V and 4 bases at J; junction bases unmatched: 11.

The chain recombines TRBV6-1 with TRBJ1-2, with D uncertain. The CDR3 is 15 residues long. CDR1 is MNHNS, CDR2 SASEGT, per germline. Trimming took 1 base from V and 8 from J, leaving 17 bases between them. CDR3 sequence (DNA): TGTGCCAGCAGTGAAGAGGAGGGTAGGATTTTGGGCTACACCTTC. Translated: CASSEEEGRILGYTF.

The gene calls are TRBV27 and TRBJ1-2; TRBD1 is a possible D gene (5 bases). The V and J ends lost 0 bases and 8 bases respectively, with 13 bases between them. The V gene's germline CDR1 is MNHEY and CDR2 SMNVEV (reference sequence). The CDR3 loop spans 14 amino acids. The CDR3 loop reads CASSLSWRGWGYTF. DNA for the CDR3: TGTGCCAGCAGTTTATCGTGGCGGGGGTGGGGCTACACCTTC.

V and J are TRBV28 and TRBJ1-6, with TRBD1 identical over 8 bases. Germline lookup yields CDR1 MDHEN and CDR2 SYDVKM. The CDR3 contains 15 residues. Germline trimming cut 6 bases from V and 6 bases from J; bases unmatched to any gene: 7. In nucleotides, the CDR3 is TGTGCCAGCAGCTCCACGACAGGGGTTAATTCACCCCTCCACTTT. The encoded protein is CASSSTTGVNSPLHF.

V is TRBV4-2 and J is TRBJ1-1; D perhaps matches TRBD1 (6 bases). The CDR3 loop spans 15 amino acids. The V gene lost 1 base and the J gene lost 7 bases, with 16 bases spanning the gap. The V gene's germline CDR1 is LGHNA and CDR2 YNFKEQ. In nucleotides, the CDR3 is TGTGCCAGCAGCCAAGTCGGCCGAACAGGGTTTGAAGCTTTCTTT. Residues: CASSQVGRTGFEAFF.

The rearrangement joins TRBV24-1 to TRBJ1-2, with 8 bases lining up with TRBD1. Trimming took 5 bases from V and 2 from J; bases not matched to a gene: 6. The CDR3 loop spans 15 amino acids. Germline CDR1 reads KGHDR; CDR2 reads SFDVKD. CDR3 amino acids: CATSAIQGGNYGYTF. The CDR3 nucleotides read TGTGCCACCAGTGCCATACAGGGGGGGAACTATGGCTACACCTTC.

V and J are TRBV28 and TRBJ2-1; possible D gene TRBD1, 7 bases. V was cut by 8 bases and J by 9 bases, with 23 bases left in between. The CDR3 contains 15 residues. Germline values: CDR1 MDHEN, CDR2 SYDVKM. The CDR3 sequence is CASLQGFSLAAEQFF. The CDR3 DNA reads as TGTGCCAGCCTACAGGGGTTTTCACTAGCCGCTGAGCAGTTCTTC. Drawing the rest from reference TRBV28 and TRBJ2-1, the complete variable domain is DVKVTQSSRYLVKRTGEKVFLECVQDMDHENMFWYRQDPGLGLRLIYFSYDVKMKEKGDIPEGYSVSREKKERFSLILESASTNQTSMYLCASLQGFSLAAEQFFGPGTRLTVL.

Written as DNA, the CDR3 is TGTGCCACCAGCAGAGGACAGAAACGCACAGATACGCAGTATTTT. It encodes CATSRGQKRTDTQYF. The J gene is TRBJ2-3, the V gene TRBV15, with D possibly matching TRBD1 (5 bases). There are 15 residues in the CDR3. V lost 1 base, J lost 1 base, and 9 bases lay in between. In germline, CDR1 is LNHNV, CDR2 YYDKDF (reference sequence).

The chain uses TRBV13 and TRBJ2-3; 8 bases line up with TRBD2. This CDR3 has 15 amino acids. Per germline, CDR1 PRHDT and CDR2 FYEKMQ (reference sequence). With V trimmed by 1 base and J by 5 bases, 5 bases remained unmatched. Here the CDR3 reads CASSLAGGFKDTQYF. The CDR3 coding sequence is TGTGCCAGCAGCTTAGCGGGGGGGTTCAAAGATACGCAGTATTTT. Drawing the rest from reference TRBV13 and TRBJ2-3, the complete variable domain is AAGVIQSPRHLIKEKRETATLKCYPIPRHDTVYWYQQGPGQDPQFLISFYEKMQSDKGSIPDRFSAQQFSDYHSELNMSSLELGDSALYFCASSLAGGFKDTQYFGPGTRLTVL.

The chain carries TRBV10-3 and TRBJ1-1; the D gene is possibly TRBD1 (5 bases). The CDR3 spans 14 residues. Trimming left V 3 bases short and J 1 base short, with 9 bases between. Germline CDR1 is ENHRY and CDR2 is SYGVKD. The CDR3 here is CAISDRASNTEAFF. As DNA, the CDR3 is TGTGCCATCAGTGACAGGGCATCGAACACTGAAGCTTTCTTT.

The chain has TRBV24-1 and TRBJ1-5; TRBD1 agrees at 12 bases. This CDR3 contains 14 residues. V lost 7 bases to trimming and J lost 5 bases; unmatched junction nucleotides: 2. In germline, CDR1 is KGHDR, CDR2 SFDVKD. The CDR3, as DNA: TGTGCCACCAGGGGGACAGGGGGCGATCAGCCCCAGCATTTT. It yields the protein CATRGTGGDQPQHF.

This chain uses TRBV10-3 with TRBJ1-5; TRBD1 matches at 7 bases. CDR1 ENHRY and CDR2 SYGVKD come from the germline V gene. This CDR3 comprises 15 residues. Trimming removed 2 bases from V and 5 bases from J; junction bases left unmatched: 6. Here the CDR3 DNA reads TGTGCCATCAGTGAGATATACACAGGGGATCAGCCCCAGCATTTT. Translated, it gives CAISEIYTGDQPQHF.

The chain carries TRBV5-1 and TRBJ1-6; 11 bases map to TRBD1. This CDR3 contains 16 residues. Germline assignment: CDR1 SGHRS and CDR2 YFSETQ. The ends lost 4 bases at V and 6 bases at J; junction bases unmatched: 6. The CDR3 DNA reads as TGCGCCAGCAGCAGATCGGACAGGGGGCGTAATTCACCCCTCCACTTT. Translation gives CASSRSDRGRNSPLHF.

The rearrangement joins TRBV10-3 to TRBJ1-2; no definite D call. The CDR3 is made up of 16 amino acids. The ends were cut back, 0 bases at V and 5 bases at J, with 16 bases in the middle. The germline CDR1 and CDR2 sequences are ENHRY and SYGVKD. CDR3 sequence (DNA): TGTGCCATCAGTGAGTCGCTGGGGAAAGCGGGATATGGCTACACCTTC. This sequence encodes CAISESLGKAGYGYTF.

The chain employs TRBV28 and TRBJ1-4; TRBD1 might be the D (6 bases). Germline V gives CDR1 MDHEN, CDR2 SYDVKM. V was pared by 5 bases and J by 11 bases, with 9 bases between. This CDR3 spans 11 amino acids. CDR3 protein: CASSVGGKLFF. The CDR3, as DNA: TGTGCCAGCAGTGTTGGGGGCAAACTGTTTTTT.

This clone was seen a few times. This rearrangement joins TRBV5-5 to TRBJ1-6, with a tentative D call TRBD1 (5 bases). Germline V gives CDR1 SGHKS, CDR2 YYEKEE (reference sequence). V lost 4 bases, J lost 9 bases, and 20 bases lay in between. The CDR3 is made up of 16 amino acids. CDR3 DNA sequence: TGTGCCAGCAGCCCGCAATCCTTATCTAGGGGTTCACCCCTCCACTTT. Translated, it gives CASSPQSLSRGSPLHF.

The rearrangement joins TRBV11-2 to TRBJ2-7, with 9 bases that match TRBD1. Germline values: CDR1 SGHAT, CDR2 FQNNGV. The CDR3 is 16 amino acids. The V gene end was trimmed by 5 bases and the J gene end by 3 bases; junction bases not matched to a gene: 11. The CDR3: CASSPRGQGMFYEQYF. The CDR3 DNA sequence: TGTGCCAGCAGCCCCAGGGGACAGGGAATGTTCTACGAGCAGTACTTC.

V and J are TRBV5-1 and TRBJ2-7, with TRBD1 matching over 7 bases. Looked up from germline, CDR1 is SGHRS and CDR2 is YFSETQ. The CDR3 consists of 15 residues. After removal of 0 bases from V and 2 bases from J, the junction contained 5 bases not matched to a gene. CDR3 sequence: CASSLGSGQTYEQYF. As DNA, the CDR3 is TGCGCCAGCAGCTTGGGCTCGGGACAGACCTACGAGCAGTACTTC.

The V call is TRBV7-3, the J call TRBJ1-1; D call uncertain. CDR1 is SGHTA, CDR2 FQGTGA, per germline. Between the trimmed V and J ends, which lost 1 base and 4 bases, there was a span of 10 bases. The CDR3 has 14 residues. Written as DNA, the CDR3 is TGTGCCAGCAGCTTAAGTTCGGGGATCACTGAAGCTTTCTTT. This sequence encodes CASSLSSGITEAFF.

The chain recombines TRBV27 with TRBJ2-7; D gene uncertain. The CDR3 is made up of 12 amino acids. Germline V gene sequence: CDR1 MNHEY, CDR2 SMNVEV (reference sequence). V lost 4 bases, J lost 5 bases, and 9 bases lay in between. The CDR3: CASSSFGNEQYF. In nucleotides, the CDR3 is TGTGCCAGCAGTTCGTTTGGCAACGAGCAGTACTTC.

CDR3 nucleotide sequence: TGTGCCAGCAGCGTAGTTCCGGGATACAATGAGCAGTTCTTC. Its translation is CASSVVPGYNEQFF. This chain uses TRBV9 with TRBJ2-1; tentative D call: TRBD2 (5 bases). The V gene's germline CDR1 is SGDLS and CDR2 YYNGEE. This CDR3 has 14 amino acids. The V end lost 0 bases, the J end lost 4 bases, and 8 bases lay between the germline ends.

The chain uses TRBV28 and TRBJ1-5, with TRBD1 matching 7 bases. There are 14 residues in the CDR3. The V gene end was trimmed by 8 bases and the J gene end by 1 base; junction bases not matched to a gene: 5. Germline CDR1 MDHEN, CDR2 SYDVKM. The CDR3 region has the DNA TGTGCCAGCGCAGGGGGAGGCAGCAATCAGCCCCAGCATTTT. It yields the protein CASAGGGSNQPQHF. Full variable domain (missing parts from reference TRBV28 and TRBJ1-5): DVKVTQSSRYLVKRTGEKVFLECVQDMDHENMFWYRQDPGLGLRLIYFSYDVKMKEKGDIPEGYSVSREKKERFSLILESASTNQTSMYLCASAGGGSNQPQHFGDGTRLSIL.

A single count supports this clone. The V and J genes are TRBV7-6 and TRBJ1-2, with a possible D match to TRBD1 (5 bases). The CDR3 loop spans 18 amino acids. The V gene's germline CDR1 is SGHVS and CDR2 FNYEAQ. The V and J ends lost 1 base and 4 bases respectively, with 22 bases between them. CDR3 protein: CASSLGGPNAVSGYGYTF. For the CDR3, the DNA is TGTGCCAGCAGCTTAGGGGGCCCCAATGCCGTCTCGGGCTATGGCTACACCTTC.

This clone is a singleton in its sample. CDR3 sequence (DNA): TGCGCCAGCAGCTTGGAACTTGATTCACCCCTCCACTTT. Protein product: CASSLELDSPLHF. The chain links TRBV5-1 to TRBJ1-6, with unresolved D. The CDR3 is made up of 13 amino acids. Germline CDR1 and CDR2: SGHRS and YFSETQ. The V gene lost 0 bases and the J gene lost 8 bases, with 6 bases spanning the gap.

As DNA, the CDR3 is TGTGCCAGCAGACCAACAGGGTCTCAAGAGACCCAGTACTTC. It translates to CASRPTGSQETQYF. This sequence joins TRBV27 and TRBJ2-5; the D gene is possibly TRBD1 (6 bases). The germline V gene encodes CDR1 MNHEY and CDR2 SMNVEV (reference sequence). This CDR3 comprises 14 residues. Deletions cut 6 bases from V and 2 bases from J, with 13 bases between.

V usage is TRBV7-9 and J usage is TRBJ1-1, with D perhaps matching TRBD1 (5 bases). The length of the CDR3 is 14 residues. The germline V and J ends were trimmed by 0 bases and 4 bases, with 9 bases remaining between them. Germline loops: CDR1 SEHNR, CDR2 FQNEAQ (reference sequence). The CDR3 DNA reads TGTGCCAGCAGCTTAGCGTGGGGGGGCACTGAAGCTTTCTTT. It codes for CASSLAWGGTEAFF.